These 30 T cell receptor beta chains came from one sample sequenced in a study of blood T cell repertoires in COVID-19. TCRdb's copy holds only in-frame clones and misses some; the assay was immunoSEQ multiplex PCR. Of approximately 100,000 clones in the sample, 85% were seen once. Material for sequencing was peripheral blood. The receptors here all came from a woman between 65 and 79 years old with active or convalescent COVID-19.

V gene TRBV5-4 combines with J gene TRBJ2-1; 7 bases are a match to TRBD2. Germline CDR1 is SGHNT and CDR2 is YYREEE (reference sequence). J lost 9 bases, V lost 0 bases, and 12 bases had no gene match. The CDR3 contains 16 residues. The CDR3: CASSLVGGGSAREQFF. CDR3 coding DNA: TGTGCCAGCAGCTTGGTTGGAGGCGGGAGTGCGCGTGAGCAGTTCTTC.

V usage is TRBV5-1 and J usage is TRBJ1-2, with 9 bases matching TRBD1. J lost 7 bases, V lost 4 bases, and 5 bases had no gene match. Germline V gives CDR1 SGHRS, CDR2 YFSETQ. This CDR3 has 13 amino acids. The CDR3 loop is CASSNTGGRGYTF. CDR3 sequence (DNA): TGCGCCAGCAGCAATACAGGGGGCCGTGGCTACACCTTC.

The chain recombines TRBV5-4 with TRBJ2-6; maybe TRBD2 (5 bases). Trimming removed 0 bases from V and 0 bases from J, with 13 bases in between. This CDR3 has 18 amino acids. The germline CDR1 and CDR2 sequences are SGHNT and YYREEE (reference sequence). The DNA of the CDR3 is TGTGCCAGCAGCTTGGGGACTTCCTTAGCCTCTGGGGCCAACGTCCTGACTTTC. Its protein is CASSLGTSLASGANVLTF.

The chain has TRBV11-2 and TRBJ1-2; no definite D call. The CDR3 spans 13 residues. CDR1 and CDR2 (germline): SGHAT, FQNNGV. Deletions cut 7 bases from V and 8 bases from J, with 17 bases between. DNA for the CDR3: TGTGCCAGCACCCCGCCAGTCAGTCAAGGCTACACCTTC. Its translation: CASTPPVSQGYTF.

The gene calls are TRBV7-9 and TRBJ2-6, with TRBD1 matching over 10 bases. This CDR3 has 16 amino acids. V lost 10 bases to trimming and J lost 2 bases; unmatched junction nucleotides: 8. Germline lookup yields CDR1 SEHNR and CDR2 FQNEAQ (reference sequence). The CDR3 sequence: CATGGTGVAGANVLTF. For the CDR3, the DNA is TGTGCCACCGGGGGGACAGGGGTGGCTGGGGCCAACGTCCTGACTTTC. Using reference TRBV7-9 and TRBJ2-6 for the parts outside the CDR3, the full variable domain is DTGVSQNPRHKITKRGQNVTFRCDPISEHNRLYWYRQTLGQGPEFLTYFQNEAQLEKSRLLSDRFSAERPKGSFSTLEIQRTEQGDSAMYLCATGGTGVAGANVLTFGAGSRLTVL.

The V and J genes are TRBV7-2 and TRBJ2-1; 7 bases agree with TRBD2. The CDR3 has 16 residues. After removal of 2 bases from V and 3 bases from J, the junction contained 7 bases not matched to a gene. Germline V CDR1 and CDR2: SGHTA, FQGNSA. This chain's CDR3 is CASSLWREWVYNEQFF. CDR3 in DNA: TGTGCCAGCAGCTTATGGCGGGAGTGGGTCTACAATGAGCAGTTCTTC.

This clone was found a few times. DNA of the CDR3: TGTGCCAGGCCTCAGGCCAGGACTTATAGCAATCAGCCCCAGCATTTT. This codes for CARPQARTYSNQPQHF. The chain is built from TRBV5-3 and TRBJ1-5; D not resolved. TRBV5-3 is an ORF for which the function is uncertain. The length of the CDR3 is 16 residues. The V end was cut by 8 bases, the J end by 0 bases, with 18 bases between.

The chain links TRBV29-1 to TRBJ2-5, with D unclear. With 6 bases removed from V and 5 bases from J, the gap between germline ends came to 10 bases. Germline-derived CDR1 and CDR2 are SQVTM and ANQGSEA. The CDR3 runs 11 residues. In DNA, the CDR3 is TGCAGCGTGTCTCTCGGGGAGACCCAGTACTTC. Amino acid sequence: CSVSLGETQYF.

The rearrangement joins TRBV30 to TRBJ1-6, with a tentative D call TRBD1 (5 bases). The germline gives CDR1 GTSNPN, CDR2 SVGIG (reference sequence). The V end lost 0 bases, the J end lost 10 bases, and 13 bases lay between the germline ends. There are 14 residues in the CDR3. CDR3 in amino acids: CAWSVGQGNSPLHF. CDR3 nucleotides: TGTGCCTGGAGTGTAGGGCAGGGAAACTCACCCCTCCACTTT.

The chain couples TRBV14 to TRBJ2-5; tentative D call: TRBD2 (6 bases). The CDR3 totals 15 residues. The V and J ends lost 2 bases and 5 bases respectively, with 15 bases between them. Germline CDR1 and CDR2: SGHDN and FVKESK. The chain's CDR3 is CASSQLLGRRETQYF. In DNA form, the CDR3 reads TGTGCCAGCAGCCAATTGCTGGGGAGGAGGGAGACCCAGTACTTC.

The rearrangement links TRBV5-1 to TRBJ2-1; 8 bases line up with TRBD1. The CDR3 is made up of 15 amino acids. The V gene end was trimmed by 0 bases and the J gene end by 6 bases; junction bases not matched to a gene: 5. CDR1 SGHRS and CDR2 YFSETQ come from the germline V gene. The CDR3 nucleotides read TGCGCCAGCAGCTTGGGTGGGACAGGAGTCAATGAGCAGTTCTTC. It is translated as CASSLGGTGVNEQFF.

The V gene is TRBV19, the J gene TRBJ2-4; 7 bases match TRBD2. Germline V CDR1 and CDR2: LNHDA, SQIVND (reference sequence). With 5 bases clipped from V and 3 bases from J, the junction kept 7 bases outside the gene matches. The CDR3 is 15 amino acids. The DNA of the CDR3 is TGTGCCAGTAGTCTTCGACTAGCCGGCAAAAACATTCAGTACTTC. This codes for CASSLRLAGKNIQYF.

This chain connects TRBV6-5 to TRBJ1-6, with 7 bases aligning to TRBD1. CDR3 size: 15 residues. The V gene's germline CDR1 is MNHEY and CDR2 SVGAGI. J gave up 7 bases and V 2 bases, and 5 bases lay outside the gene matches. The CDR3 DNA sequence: TGTGCCAGCAGTTACGACAGGGTATTAAATTCACCCCTCCACTTT. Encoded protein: CASSYDRVLNSPLHF.

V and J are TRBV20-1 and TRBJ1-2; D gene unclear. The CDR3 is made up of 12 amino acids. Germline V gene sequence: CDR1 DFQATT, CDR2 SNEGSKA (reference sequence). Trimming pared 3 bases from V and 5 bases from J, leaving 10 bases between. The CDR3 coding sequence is TGCAGTGCTAGTGACGGTATTTATGGCTACACCTTC. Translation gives CSASDGIYGYTF.

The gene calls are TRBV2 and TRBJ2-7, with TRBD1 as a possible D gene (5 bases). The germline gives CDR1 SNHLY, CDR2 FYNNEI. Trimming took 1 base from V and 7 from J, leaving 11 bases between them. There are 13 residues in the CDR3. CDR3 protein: CASSEGLGREQYF. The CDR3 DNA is TGTGCCAGCAGTGAAGGGTTGGGGCGTGAGCAGTACTTC.

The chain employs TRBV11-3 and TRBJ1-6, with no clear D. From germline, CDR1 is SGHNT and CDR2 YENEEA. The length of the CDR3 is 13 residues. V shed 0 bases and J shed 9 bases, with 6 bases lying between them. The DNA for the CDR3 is TGTGCCAGCAGCTTAGAGCTAGGTTCACCCCTCCACTTT. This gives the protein CASSLELGSPLHF.

The CDR3 region is CASRPGLAEETQYF. DNA of the CDR3: TGCGCCAGCAGGCCGGGACTAGCGGAAGAGACCCAGTACTTC. This chain connects TRBV5-1 to TRBJ2-5, with 11 nucleotides matching TRBD2. V lost 5 bases and J lost 3; bases outside the gene matches: 3. The CDR3 has 14 residues. Germline V gene sequence: CDR1 SGHRS, CDR2 YFSETQ.

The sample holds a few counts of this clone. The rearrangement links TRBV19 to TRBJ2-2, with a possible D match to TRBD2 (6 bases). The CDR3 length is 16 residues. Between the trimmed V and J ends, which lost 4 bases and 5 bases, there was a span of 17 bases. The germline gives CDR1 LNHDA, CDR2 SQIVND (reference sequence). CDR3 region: CASSRGVEGRTGELFF. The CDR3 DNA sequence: TGTGCCAGTAGTAGGGGGGTGGAGGGAAGAACCGGGGAGCTGTTTTTT.

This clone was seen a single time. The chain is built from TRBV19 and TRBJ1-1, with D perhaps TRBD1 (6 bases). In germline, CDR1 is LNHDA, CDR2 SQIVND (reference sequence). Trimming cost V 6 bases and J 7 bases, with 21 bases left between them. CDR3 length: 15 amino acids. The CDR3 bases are TGTGCCAGTAGCAACGATCTTGACAGGAGCTATGAAGCTTTCTTT. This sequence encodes CASSNDLDRSYEAFF.

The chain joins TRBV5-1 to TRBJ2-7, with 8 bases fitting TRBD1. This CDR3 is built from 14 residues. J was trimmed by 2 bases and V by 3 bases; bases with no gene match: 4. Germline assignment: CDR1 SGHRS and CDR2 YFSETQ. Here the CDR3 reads CASSWGDRTYEQYF. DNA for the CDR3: TGCGCCAGCAGCTGGGGGGACAGGACCTACGAGCAGTACTTC.

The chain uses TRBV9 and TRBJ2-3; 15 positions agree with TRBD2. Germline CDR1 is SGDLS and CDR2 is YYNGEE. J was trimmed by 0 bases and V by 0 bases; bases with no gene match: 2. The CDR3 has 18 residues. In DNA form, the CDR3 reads TGTGCCAGCAGCGTAGGGACTAGCGGGGGGGCTAGCACAGATACGCAGTATTTT. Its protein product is CASSVGTSGGASTDTQYF.

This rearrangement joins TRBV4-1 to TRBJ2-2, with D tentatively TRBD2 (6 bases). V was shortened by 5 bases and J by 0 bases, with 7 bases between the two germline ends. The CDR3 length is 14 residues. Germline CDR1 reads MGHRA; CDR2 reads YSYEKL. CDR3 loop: CASSGGSNTGELFF. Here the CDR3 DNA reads TGCGCCAGCAGCGGGGGGTCGAACACCGGGGAGCTGTTTTTT.

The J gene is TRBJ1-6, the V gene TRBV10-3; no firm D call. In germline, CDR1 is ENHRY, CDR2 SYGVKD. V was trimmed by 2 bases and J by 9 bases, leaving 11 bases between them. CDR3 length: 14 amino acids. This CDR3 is CAISEGQRSSPLHF. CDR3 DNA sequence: TGTGCCATCAGTGAGGGTCAGAGGAGTTCACCCCTCCACTTT.

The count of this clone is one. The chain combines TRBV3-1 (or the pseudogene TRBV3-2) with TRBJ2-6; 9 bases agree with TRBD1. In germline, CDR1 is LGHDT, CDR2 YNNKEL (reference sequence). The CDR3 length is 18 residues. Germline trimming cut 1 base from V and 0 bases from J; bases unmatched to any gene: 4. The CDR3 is CASSQATTGGSGANVLTF. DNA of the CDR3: TGTGCCAGCAGCCAAGCAACGACAGGGGGCTCTGGGGCCAACGTCCTGACTTTC.

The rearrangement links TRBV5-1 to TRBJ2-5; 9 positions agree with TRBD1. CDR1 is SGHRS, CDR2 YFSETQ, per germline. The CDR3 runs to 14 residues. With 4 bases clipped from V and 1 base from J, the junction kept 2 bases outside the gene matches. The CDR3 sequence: CASSLTGGQETQYF. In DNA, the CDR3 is TGCGCCAGCAGCCTGACAGGGGGCCAAGAGACCCAGTACTTC.

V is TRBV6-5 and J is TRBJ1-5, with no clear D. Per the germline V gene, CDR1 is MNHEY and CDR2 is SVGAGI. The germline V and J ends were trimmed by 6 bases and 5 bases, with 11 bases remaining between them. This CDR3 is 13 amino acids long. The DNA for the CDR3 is TGTGCCAGCAGCCCCAGTTTCGATCAGCCCCAGCATTTT. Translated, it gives CASSPSFDQPQHF.

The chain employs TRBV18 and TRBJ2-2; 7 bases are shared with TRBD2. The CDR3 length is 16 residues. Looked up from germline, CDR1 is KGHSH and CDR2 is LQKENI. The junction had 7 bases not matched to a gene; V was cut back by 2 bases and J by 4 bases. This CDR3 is CASSPGAGPTTGELFF. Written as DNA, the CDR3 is TGTGCCAGCTCACCAGGAGCGGGACCGACCACCGGGGAGCTGTTTTTT.

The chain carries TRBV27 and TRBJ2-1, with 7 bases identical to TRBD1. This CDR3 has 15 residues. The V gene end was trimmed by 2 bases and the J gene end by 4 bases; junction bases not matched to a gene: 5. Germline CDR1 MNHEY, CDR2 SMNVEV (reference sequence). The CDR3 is CASSLRDRGYNEQFF. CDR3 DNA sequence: TGTGCCAGCAGTTTACGGGACAGAGGTTACAATGAGCAGTTCTTC.

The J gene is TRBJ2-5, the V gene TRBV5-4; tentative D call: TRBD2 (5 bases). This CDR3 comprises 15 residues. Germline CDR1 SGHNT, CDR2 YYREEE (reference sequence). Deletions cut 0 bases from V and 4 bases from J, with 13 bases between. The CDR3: CASSLAGDVGETQYF. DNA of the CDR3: TGTGCCAGCAGCTTGGCCGGGGATGTGGGAGAGACCCAGTACTTC.

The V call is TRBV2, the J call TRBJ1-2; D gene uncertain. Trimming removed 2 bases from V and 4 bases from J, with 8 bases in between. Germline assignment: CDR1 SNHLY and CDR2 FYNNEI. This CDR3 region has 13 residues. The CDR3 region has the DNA TGTGCCAGCAGTGAAATACGGTCCTATGGCTACACCTTC. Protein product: CASSEIRSYGYTF. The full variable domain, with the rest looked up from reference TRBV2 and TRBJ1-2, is EPEVTQTPSHQVTQMGQEVILRCVPISNHLYFYWYRQILGQKVEFLVSFYNNEISEKSEIFDDQFSVERPDGSNFTLKIRSTKLEDSAMYFCASSEIRSYGYTFGSGTRLTVV.